The 25 T cell receptor beta chains in this list originate from one sample, sequenced in a study of early T cells in non-severe SARS-CoV-2 infection. In TCRdb, the 5' RACE reads were re-called with MiXCR into one record per CDR3 protein. The sample yields tens of thousands of distinct CDR3 sequences, 9% to 15% seen once. Sequencing was carried out using whole blood. These TCRs come from an adult who was a healthcare worker with PCR-confirmed SARS-CoV-2 infection or an uninfected control (not recorded which).

This clonotype has ten or more counts. This rearrangement joins TRBV10-3 to TRBJ2-1, with D possibly TRBD2 on 5 matching bases. The CDR3 length is 15 residues. The V gene's germline CDR1 is ENHRY and CDR2 SYGVKD. The ends were cut back, 3 bases at V and 8 bases at J, with 17 bases in the middle. In DNA form, the CDR3 reads TGTGCCATCAGTGAACTAGGGAAGGCAGGCCATGAGCAGTTCTTC. Protein: CAISELGKAGHEQFF.

This clonotype was seen at least ten times. This rearrangement joins TRBV5-1 to TRBJ2-1, with 13 bases matching TRBD2. With V trimmed by 4 bases and J by 5 bases, 0 bases remained unmatched. Per germline, CDR1 SGHRS and CDR2 YFSETQ. The CDR3 is made up of 14 amino acids. The CDR3 sequence: CASSTSGRDNEQFF. CDR3 DNA sequence: TGCGCCAGCAGCACTAGCGGGAGGGACAATGAGCAGTTCTTC.

This clonotype was found a few times. The CDR3 nucleotides are TGTGCCAGCAGCCCTCGGGAGGCAGCCTGGGTGACCCAGTACTTC. Encoded protein: CASSPREAAWVTQYF. The genes are TRBV7-9 and TRBJ2-5; TRBD2 matches 7 bases. This CDR3 contains 15 residues. After removal of 5 bases from V and 7 bases from J, the junction contained 13 bases not matched to a gene. Germline CDR1 SEHNR, CDR2 FQNEAQ (reference sequence).

This sequence joins TRBV3-1 and TRBJ2-7; unclear D gene. The V gene lost 1 base and the J gene lost 6 bases, with 10 bases spanning the gap. Germline V CDR1 and CDR2: LGHDT, YNNKEL (reference sequence). This CDR3 is built from 13 residues. CDR3 amino acids: CASSQGRWSEQYF. CDR3 coding DNA: TGTGCCAGCAGCCAAGGTAGATGGAGCGAGCAGTACTTC.

This clonotype was counted many times. V usage is TRBV6-1 and J usage is TRBJ2-3, with TRBD2 identical over 8 bases. J gave up 4 bases and V 5 bases, and 8 bases lay outside the gene matches. Germline values: CDR1 MNHNS, CDR2 SASEGT. The CDR3 runs to 15 residues. The CDR3 spells CASSSGTRVPDTQYF. In nucleotides, the CDR3 is TGTGCCAGCAGTTCCGGGACTAGGGTCCCAGATACGCAGTATTTT.

This clonotype was recorded at least ten times. The DNA of the CDR3 is TGTGCCAGCAGCCAACCATTAGCGGGAAGCGAGCAGTACTTC. Translation: CASSQPLAGSEQYF. V usage is TRBV3-1 and J usage is TRBJ2-7, with 8 nucleotides matching TRBD2. Trimming cost V 2 bases and J 6 bases; bases outside gene matches: 6. Germline V lookup: CDR1 LGHDT, CDR2 YNNKEL (reference sequence). The CDR3 is made up of 14 amino acids.

The rearrangement joins TRBV28 to TRBJ1-5; D remains ambiguous. Germline CDR1 MDHEN, CDR2 SYDVKM. The V and J ends lost 5 bases and 3 bases respectively, with 11 bases between them. There are 14 residues in the CDR3. CDR3 residues: CASSLRGPNQPQHF. CDR3 nucleotide sequence: TGTGCCAGCAGTCTACGAGGGCCCAATCAGCCCCAGCATTTT.

The chain carries TRBV2 and TRBJ2-1; 10 positions agree with TRBD1. With 11 bases clipped from V and 6 bases from J, the junction kept 7 bases outside the gene matches. Germline assignment: CDR1 SNHLY and CDR2 FYNNEI. This CDR3 has 13 residues. The CDR3 reads CAGYWTGGNEQFF. DNA for the CDR3: TGTGCCGGGTATTGGACAGGGGGCAATGAGCAGTTCTTC. The variable domain in full, with the rest retrieved from reference TRBV2 and TRBJ2-1, is EPEVTQTPSHQVTQMGQEVILRCVPISNHLYFYWYRQILGQKVEFLVSFYNNEISEKSEIFDDQFSVERPDGSNFTLKIRSTKLEDSAMYFCAGYWTGGNEQFFGPGTRLTVL.

This clonotype came up many times. V is TRBV30 and J is TRBJ2-5; D remains unclear. CDR1 is GTSNPN and CDR2 is SVGIG in the germline V gene (reference sequence). V was cut by 2 bases and J by 2 bases, with 9 bases left in between. This CDR3 has 13 amino acids. CDR3: CAWSRGFQETQYF. CDR3 DNA sequence: TGTGCCTGGAGTAGAGGATTTCAAGAGACCCAGTACTTC.

About this clonotype itself: A much larger clone lies one base from this, so it may be a read error. V is TRBV27 and J is TRBJ2-1; the match to TRBD2 covers 11 bases. From germline, CDR1 is MNHEY and CDR2 SMNVEV (reference sequence). The CDR3 is 15 residues long. J was trimmed by 2 bases and V by 5 bases; bases with no gene match: 2. The CDR3 DNA sequence: TGTGCCAGCAGTCTTAGCGGGAGGGCCTACAATGAGCAGTTCTTC. Translated: CASSLSGRAYNEQFF.

Ten or more counts support this clonotype. V and J are TRBV7-2 and TRBJ1-1; a possible D gene is TRBD1 (6 bases). V shed 5 bases and J shed 0 bases, with 16 bases lying between them. There are 16 residues in the CDR3. Germline V lookup: CDR1 SGHTA, CDR2 FQGNSA. CDR3 in DNA: TGTGCCAGCAGCCCACGCCAGGGGCCTATGAACACTGAAGCTTTCTTT. This gives the protein CASSPRQGPMNTEAFF.

This clonotype was observed at least ten times. The V call is TRBV19, the J call TRBJ2-1, with D possibly TRBD1 on 6 matching bases. The germline gives CDR1 LNHDA, CDR2 SQIVND (reference sequence). With 7 bases removed from V and 6 bases from J, the gap between germline ends came to 16 bases. The CDR3 spans 14 residues. The CDR3 DNA sequence: TGTGCCAGTATTCCAAGGGGACACCTCAATGAGCAGTTCTTC. It encodes CASIPRGHLNEQFF. Full variable domain (remainder filled in from reference TRBV19 and TRBJ2-1): DGGITQSPKYLFRKEGQNVTLSCEQNLNHDAMYWYRQDPGQGLRLIYYSQIVNDFQKGDIAEGYSVSREKKESFPLTVTSAQKNPTAFYLCASIPRGHLNEQFFGPGTRLTVL.

This sequence joins TRBV6-6 and TRBJ2-3; no clear D gene. The germline V and J ends were trimmed by 5 bases and 5 bases, with 11 bases remaining between them. This CDR3 has 13 residues. The germline CDR1 and CDR2 sequences are MNHNY and SVGAGI (reference sequence). The CDR3: CASSPIYGDTQYF. For the CDR3, the DNA is TGTGCCAGCAGTCCAATCTATGGAGATACGCAGTATTTT.

In its sample, this clonotype was seen a few times. Here the CDR3 reads CASSIKGASPLPHEQYF. For the CDR3, the DNA is TGTGCCAGCAGCATCAAGGGGGCTTCCCCCCTCCCCCACGAGCAGTACTTC. The V and J genes are TRBV7-9 and TRBJ2-7; 7 nucleotides line up with TRBD1. The trim removed 5 bases at V and 5 bases at J, leaving 18 bases unmatched. The CDR3 spans 17 residues. Germline CDR1 SEHNR, CDR2 FQNEAQ (reference sequence).

This clonotype was seen repeatedly, ten times or more. V is TRBV6-1 and J is TRBJ2-7; D may be TRBD2 (5 bases). V lost 3 bases to trimming and J lost 0 bases, with 12 bases between them. Germline V gene data show CDR1 as MNHNS and CDR2 as SASEGT. This CDR3 contains 15 residues. As DNA, the CDR3 is TGTGCCAGCAGTGATACCGGGGTTAGCTCCTACGAGCAGTACTTC. This sequence encodes CASSDTGVSSYEQYF.

This clonotype was detected ten times or more. CDR3 nucleotide sequence: TGTGCCGATAAAGACTCCCCGGGACAGACGAGGGAGCAGTACTTC. As protein: CADKDSPGQTREQYF. The chain combines TRBV28 with TRBJ2-7, with 7 bases identical to TRBD1. Germline V gives CDR1 MDHEN, CDR2 SYDVKM. The CDR3 loop spans 15 amino acids. J gave up 7 bases and V 11 bases, and 20 bases lay outside the gene matches.

This clonotype showed up many times. The chain has TRBV3-1 and TRBJ1-1; D remains ambiguous. CDR1 and CDR2 from the germline V gene are LGHDT and YNNKEL (reference sequence). V lost 4 bases, J lost 0 bases, and 9 bases lay in between. This CDR3 contains 14 residues. CDR3 region: CASSLGWVNTEAFF. The CDR3 nucleotides are TGTGCCAGCAGCCTAGGATGGGTGAACACTGAAGCTTTCTTT.

This clonotype has at least ten counts. This chain connects TRBV11-1 to TRBJ2-1; D call uncertain. The CDR3 runs 15 residues. V lost 5 bases and J lost 0, with 11 bases in between. CDR1 and CDR2 from the germline V gene are SGHAT and FQDESV (reference sequence). The CDR3 here is CASSTRTSSYNEQFF. The CDR3, as DNA: TGTGCCAGCAGCACCCGGACGAGCTCCTACAATGAGCAGTTCTTC.

In this sample, this clonotype turned up a few times. The chain combines TRBV27 with TRBJ1-2; D is perhaps TRBD1 (6 bases). The ends were cut back, 0 bases at V and 4 bases at J, with 12 bases in the middle. The CDR3 consists of 15 residues. CDR1 and CDR2 from the germline V gene are MNHEY and SMNVEV (reference sequence). The CDR3 DNA sequence: TGTGCCAGCAGTTTATCCGGCAGGGGAAGCTATGGCTACACCTTC. It encodes CASSLSGRGSYGYTF.

This clonotype showed up just a few times. The V gene is TRBV30, the J gene TRBJ2-7; 10 nucleotides line up with TRBD1. With 3 bases clipped from V and 11 bases from J, the junction kept 16 bases outside the gene matches. The CDR3 sequence is 15 residues long. CDR1 is GTSNPN, CDR2 SVGIG, per germline (reference sequence). CDR3 coding DNA: TGTGCCTGGAGCGTCGCCGGGACAGGGGCGGAACGGGAGTACTTC. Translation gives CAWSVAGTGAEREYF.

This clonotype was counted a few times. The chain combines TRBV3-1 with TRBJ1-1, with a possible D match to TRBD1 (6 bases). This CDR3 is 16 amino acids long. Deletions cut 4 bases from V and 4 bases from J, with 19 bases between. Per germline, CDR1 LGHDT and CDR2 YNNKEL (reference sequence). The CDR3 loop reads CASSPGQMSWRTEAFF. The DNA for the CDR3 is TGTGCCAGCAGCCCTGGACAGATGAGTTGGCGCACTGAAGCTTTCTTT. The full variable domain, in which reference TRBV3-1 and TRBJ1-1 provide the parts outside the CDR3, is DTAVSQTPKYLVTQMGNDKSIKCEQNLGHDTMYWYKQDSKKFLKIMFSYNNKELIINETVPNRFSPKSPDKAHLNLHINSLELGDSAVYFCASSPGQMSWRTEAFFGQGTRLTVV.

At least ten counts were recorded for this clonotype. This chain links TRBV28 with TRBJ2-7; TRBD2 matches at 7 bases. From germline, CDR1 is MDHEN and CDR2 SYDVKM. This CDR3 is 16 amino acids long. V gave up 6 bases and J gave up 1 base; unmatched junction bases: 12. The CDR3 is CASSPLSLAVSYEQYF. The CDR3 coding sequence is TGTGCCAGCAGCCCATTGTCTCTAGCGGTATCCTACGAGCAGTACTTC.

The gene calls are TRBV2 and TRBJ2-3; D is uncertain. The CDR3 length is 15 residues. Trimming shortened V by 1 base and J by 2 bases, and 10 bases separated the two germline ends. Per the germline V gene, CDR1 is SNHLY and CDR2 is FYNNEI. This CDR3 reads CASSEGFSNTDTQYF. The DNA of the CDR3 is TGTGCCAGCAGTGAAGGTTTCTCCAACACAGATACGCAGTATTTT.

The table lists this clonotype with many counts. The chain has TRBV25-1 and TRBJ2-4; D is ambiguous. This CDR3 contains 17 residues. V lost 3 bases and J lost 0, with 15 bases in between. Germline values: CDR1 MGHDK, CDR2 SYGVNS. In DNA, the CDR3 is TGTGCCAGCAGTGAGTCGACTGGAAACCGAGCCAAAAACATTCAGTACTTC. Protein sequence: CASSESTGNRAKNIQYF.

This chain uses TRBV7-9 with TRBJ2-7, with D perhaps TRBD1 (5 bases). V dropped 3 bases and J dropped 2 bases, with 8 bases sitting between them. Germline V gives CDR1 SEHNR, CDR2 FQNEAQ (reference sequence). The CDR3 runs 13 residues. The chain's CDR3 is CASSLAGTYEQYF. The DNA for the CDR3 is TGTGCCAGCAGCTTGGCAGGGACCTACGAGCAGTACTTC.